These T cell receptor beta chains were read from a single sample in a study of control samples from healthy donors and cancer patients. Profiling relied on immunoSEQ multiplex PCR, and the TCRdb table lists in-frame clones only, not all of them. The sample includes some 180,000 clones. Material for sequencing was blood. The receptors come from a woman between 25 and 40 years old in good health. CDR3s include the opening cysteine and the closing phenylalanine or tryptophan. The order of the fields is V gene, J gene, D gene, CDR3 protein, CDR3 DNA. A D gene is named only where the DNA matches it firmly.

TRBV27,TRBJ1-1,.,CASSLTNPEGTEAFF,TGTGCCAGCAGTTTAACCAACCCTGAGGGCACTGAAGCTTTCTTT
TRBV30,TRBJ1-1,.,CAWRPVMNTEAFF,TGTGCCTGGAGACCAGTAATGAACACTGAAGCTTTCTTT
TRBV19,TRBJ1-5,.,CASSIDPGRRYYSNQPQHF,TGTGCCAGTAGTATAGATCCGGGCAGAAGATATTATAGCAATCAGCCCCAGCATTTT
TRBV2,TRBJ1-4,.,CASSLEGVSEKLFF,TGTGCCAGCAGTCTTGAGGGAGTGAGTGAAAAACTGTTTTTT
TRBV7-9,TRBJ1-4,TRBD1,CASSRGQGAGGATNEKLFF,TGTGCCAGCAGCAGGGGACAGGGGGCAGGTGGAGCAACTAATGAAAAACTGTTTTTT
TRBV28,TRBJ2-7,.,CASSLMGKGTYEQYF,TGTGCCAGCAGTTTAATGGGTAAGGGAACATACGAGCAGTACTTC
TRBV27,TRBJ1-2,.,CASSLRGHGYTF,TGTGCCAGCAGTTTAAGGGGACATGGCTACACCTTC
TRBV4-2,TRBJ2-3,.,CASSREEGGGYERAGDTQYF,TGTGCCAGCAGCCGGGAGGAGGGAGGCGGTTATGAGCGAGCGGGAGATACGCAGTATTTT
TRBV18,TRBJ1-4,.,CASSPPARADEKLFF,TGTGCCAGCTCACCCCCGGCCAGGGCCGATGAAAAACTGTTTTTT
TRBV6-2/TRBV6-3,TRBJ1-1,.,CASSYLLGRNVNTEAFF,TGTGCCAGCAGTTACCTTCTTGGTCGAAATGTGAACACTGAAGCTTTCTTT
TRBV7-9,TRBJ2-5,.,CASSPGIRDAGLETQYF,TGTGCCAGCAGCCCAGGGATAAGGGACGCAGGCCTGGAGACCCAGTACTTC
TRBV5-6,TRBJ2-5,TRBD2,CASSLPRTSGGQETQYF,TGTGCCAGCAGCCTACCCCGGACTAGCGGGGGGCAAGAGACCCAGTACTTC
TRBV5-1,TRBJ2-2,.,CASSLLPENTGELFF,TGCGCCAGCAGCTTGTTACCGGAGAACACCGGGGAGCTGTTTTTT
TRBV9,TRBJ2-5,.,CASSVAGLWETQYF,TGTGCCAGCAGCGTAGCAGGCCTTTGGGAGACCCAGTACTTC
TRBV5-4,TRBJ2-3,TRBD1,CASSPEGQGNPDTQYF,TGTGCCAGCAGCCCGGAGGGACAGGGTAACCCAGATACGCAGTATTTT
TRBV14,TRBJ2-7,.,CASSQVPYEQYF,TGTGCCAGCAGCCAAGTCCCCTACGAGCAGTACTTC
TRBV7-9,TRBJ2-7,.,CASSFTRDYEQYF,TGTGCCAGCAGCTTCACCAGAGACTACGAGCAGTACTTC
TRBV28,TRBJ2-1,TRBD1,CASSPRGQMFYNEQFF,TGTGCCAGCAGTCCTAGGGGACAGATGTTCTACAATGAGCAGTTCTTC
TRBV24-1,TRBJ1-5,TRBD1,CATSDSRGRFQPQHF,TGTGCCACCAGTGATTCCAGGGGGCGCTTTCAGCCCCAGCATTTT
TRBV16,TRBJ2-2,.,CASSPVRMNTGELFF,TGTGCCAGCAGCCCGGTGCGGATGAACACCGGGGAGCTGTTTTTT
TRBV11-2,TRBJ1-2,.,CASSSLRTPNYGYTF,TGTGCCAGCAGCTCCCTTCGTACCCCTAACTATGGCTACACCTTC
TRBV7-9,TRBJ1-1,.,CASSRGGPTEAFF,TGTGCCAGCAGCCGGGGCGGTCCCACTGAAGCTTTCTTT
TRBV7-8,TRBJ2-7,.,CASSLATSGHLSYEQYF,TGTGCCAGCAGCTTAGCGACTTCGGGACACCTTTCCTACGAGCAGTACTTC
TRBV6-5,TRBJ1-5,.,CASKGGGNSNQPQHF,TGTGCCAGCAAAGGCGGAGGGAATAGCAATCAGCCCCAGCATTTT
TRBV19,TRBJ1-2,.,CASKGSSGDNSGYTF,TGTGCCAGTAAAGGTTCTTCTGGGGATAACAGCGGCTACACCTTC
TRBV4-2,TRBJ1-6,.,CASSQPTLINSPLHF,TGTGCCAGCAGCCAACCGACGCTGATTAATTCACCCCTCCACTTT
TRBV7-3,TRBJ1-5,.,CASSPTGSLQGLSNQPQHF,TGTGCCAGCAGCCCTACTGGGAGCCTCCAAGGGCTAAGCAATCAGCCCCAGCATTTT
TRBV4-1,TRBJ2-3,TRBD1,CASSQAPGTGGGNTQYF,TGCGCCAGCAGCCAAGCCCCCGGGACAGGGGGCGGGAATACGCAGTATTTT
TRBV28,TRBJ2-3,.,CASSFNIFRPDTQYF,TGTGCCAGCAGTTTCAACATCTTCCGCCCAGATACGCAGTATTTT
TRBV7-9,TRBJ1-1,.,CASSSRLRNTEAFF,TGTGCCAGCAGCTCCCGGTTGAGGAACACTGAAGCTTTCTTT
TRBV6-5,TRBJ2-7,.,CASSYVGRGYEQYF,TGTGCCAGCAGTTACGTCGGCAGGGGTTACGAGCAGTACTTC
TRBV30,TRBJ1-1,.,CAWSPGWVKNTEAFF,TGTGCCTGGAGTCCAGGGTGGGTCAAGAACACTGAAGCTTTCTTT
TRBV18,TRBJ1-1,.,CASSPGGMGTEAFF,TGTGCCAGCTCACCCGGGGGAATGGGAACTGAAGCTTTCTTT
TRBV18,TRBJ1-4,TRBD1,CASSYDRGTNEKLFF,TGTGCCAGCTCCTACGACAGGGGCACTAATGAAAAACTGTTTTTT
TRBV5-1,TRBJ2-6,.,CASSIRSGAVSGANVLTF,TGCGCCAGCAGCATCAGATCCGGGGCCGTCTCTGGGGCCAACGTCCTGACTTTC
TRBV19,TRBJ1-4,.,CASSWQELEKLFF,TGTGCCAGTAGTTGGCAGGAGTTAGAAAAACTGTTTTTT
TRBV10-2,TRBJ2-5,TRBD2,CASSPLLLTSGGETQYF,TGCGCCAGCAGTCCTCTTCTTCTAACTAGCGGTGGAGAGACCCAGTACTTC
TRBV7-9,TRBJ1-2,.,CASTPRAEMGGYTF,TGTGCCAGCACCCCTAGGGCTGAGATGGGGGGCTACACCTTC
TRBV10-3,TRBJ1-2,.,CAISESGDNNYGYTF,TGTGCCATCAGTGAGTCCGGAGATAATAACTATGGCTACACCTTC
TRBV10-3,TRBJ2-1,TRBD2,CATVAGFGNEQFF,TGTGCCACGGTAGCGGGGTTCGGCAATGAGCAGTTCTTC
TRBV5-3,TRBJ1-3,TRBD1,CATPRDRRNTIYF,TGTGCCACCCCTCGGGACAGGCGAAACACCATATATTTT
TRBV6-5,TRBJ2-3,.,CASSQNALYTDTQYF,TGTGCCAGCAGCCAAAACGCCCTCTACACAGATACGCAGTATTTT
TRBV6-6,TRBJ1-3,.,CASSYSSSSGNTIYF,TGTGCCAGCAGTTACTCCTCCAGCTCTGGAAACACCATATATTTT
TRBV4-2,TRBJ1-6,.,CASSQQGEDYNSPLHF,TGTGCCAGCAGCCAGCAGGGAGAGGACTATAATTCACCCCTCCACTTT
TRBV12-3/TRBV12-4,TRBJ1-1,.,CASSYDANEAFF,TGTGCCAGCAGTTACGACGCTAATGAAGCTTTCTTT
TRBV27,TRBJ2-7,.,CASSLSLSYEQYF,TGTGCCAGCAGTTTATCGCTCTCCTACGAGCAGTACTTC
TRBV30,TRBJ1-4,.,CAWPLQGRGEKLFF,TGTGCCTGGCCCTTACAGGGAAGGGGTGAAAAACTGTTTTTT
TRBV27,TRBJ2-2,TRBD2,CASSLGRDSGNTGELFF,TGTGCCAGCAGTTTAGGGAGGGACTCCGGGAACACCGGGGAGCTGTTTTTT
TRBV5-4,TRBJ2-7,TRBD1,CASSLGGSGGFYEQYF,TGTGCCAGCAGCTTGGGAGGTTCAGGGGGCTTCTACGAGCAGTACTTC
TRBV5-8,TRBJ2-7,TRBD1,CASSFPDRVYEQYF,TGTGCCAGCAGCTTTCCGGACAGGGTGTACGAGCAGTACTTC
TRBV28,TRBJ2-2,TRBD2,CASRLAGGRNTGELFF,TGTGCCAGCAGACTAGCGGGGGGCAGGAACACCGGGGAGCTGTTTTTT
TRBV27,TRBJ1-1,.,CASSLNTDPFF,TGTGCCAGCAGTCTCAATACAGATCCTTTCTTT
TRBV28,TRBJ1-1,TRBD1,CASSLPGTANTEAFF,TGTGCCAGCAGTTTACCGGGGACAGCTAACACTGAAGCTTTCTTT
TRBV7-2,TRBJ1-3,.,CASSLASRGVWNTIYF,TGTGCCAGCAGCCTAGCGTCTCGGGGGGTCTGGAACACCATATATTTT